This T cell receptor beta chain was found in a study of identical twins. Notes on the study in general: Conclusions leaned on cross-sectional statistical analysis and did not track the same donors over time. Invariant MAIT and iNKT cells may have partly biased zero-insertion analyses. Carriage of fewer insertions was seen in abundant cord blood beta clonotypes, whereas memory repertoires showed none.

Details on this clonotype: Its antigen is unidentified.

Carrying unique molecular identifiers, the cDNA also gained a universal primer site through template switching. TCRdb analysed the 5' RACE reads with MiXCR anew, one entry per CDR3 protein. Found here are around 490,000 distinct CDR3 sequences, over 11% of them singletons; the top ten hold approximately 0.9%. In germline, CDR1 is SGHRS, CDR2 YFSETQ. Losses at the gene ends were 3 bases for V and 6 bases for J; bases not matched to a gene: 9. CDR3 length equals 14 residues. The sample was also linked to a second study, of yellow fever vaccine responses in identical twins.

J is TRBJ2-7 and V is TRBV5-1; 7 bases are shared with TRBD1. The sample consisted of CD4+ T cells sorted from blood. The clonotype originates from a woman aged 18-29 years in good health. In DNA, the CDR3 is TGCGCCAGCAGCTCGAGGACAGGCGCACCCGAGCAGTACTTC. Translation: CASSSRTGAPEQYF.